The TCR beta chain described here comes from a study of long-term antiretroviral therapy in people with HIV (dated by TCRdb to 2021 to 2024). General notes on the study: The earliest samples were collected roughly a decade before the 2015 WHO recommendation for immediate ART, at a time when ART was usually postponed until CD4 counts fell. Test extractions of a monoclonal T-cell line alongside approximately 34 polyclonal samples showed no cross-contamination during QIAcube processing. A retrospective serial study tested whether ART initiation and durable HIV suppression were associated with changes in peripheral blood TRB repertoire composition and diversity. A total of about 180 cryopreserved PBMC samples were contributed to the cohort by 30 adults with confirmed HIV infection, with samples collected serially over a mean of roughly six years (range 1-12). Of the approximately 30 participants with HIV, more than 10 were female.

The germline V gene gives CDR1 as WSHSY and CDR2 as SAAADI. The V end gives up 6 bases and the J end 4 bases, leaving 7 bases in the junction not matched to a gene. From the cysteine up to the phenylalanine, the CDR3 has a length of 16 residues. The retained sequence is limited to the CDR3, 48 bases, with the frame set at the first base. The immunoSEQ hsTCRB v3.0 assay was used at survey level resolution to sequence the TRB variable region. TRB sequencing targeted a depth of about 40,000-50,000 T-cell genomes per sample. An Illumina MiSeq with a v3 150-cycle kit was used to sequence the pooled TRB libraries. Per the source publication's procedure: Analysis of repertoires was carried out in R inside a reproducible Nextflow workflow spanning QC, data transformation and analysis. LymphoSeq2, an R package for exploring AIRR-Seq data, was used to implement the custom analyses. After excluding a handful of samples that yielded fewer than 5000 total TRB sequences, around 190 HIV repertoires remained for analysis. Among the approximately 180 retained HIV repertoires, 59 were collected before ART initiation and about 130 were collected after ART initiation. Each repertoire was downsampled to 5000 TRB nucleotide sequences, and summary statistics were averaged across 100 downsampling iterations. Only TRB sequences with CDR3 regions of at least seven amino acids were retained for analysis. A Shannon entropy-derived clonality score and the Gini coefficient were used to measure diversity. In the repertoire networks, any two of the top 5000 CDR3 amino acid sequences were connected whenever the two sequences differed by an edit distance of one. Antigen specificity groups and MHC restriction were predicted for TRB CDR3 amino acid sequences with GLIPH2. Known CMV, EBV, HIV or tissue antigen associations were flagged by matching CDR3 amino acid sequences against VDJdb and McPAS-TCR. Pre-ART, post-ART and control groups were compared with Wilcoxon signed-rank tests and Holm-Bonferroni correction. Entries here come from immuneACCESS through TCRdb and include only in-frame sequences with V and J called. Some clones fail to appear in such tables; in the studies checked, an unresolved V gene covers under half of the shortfall, and the cause of the remainder is unknown. V and J calls and clone size are copied from that table; D and trimming were computed from the DNA. Present in this sample are roughly 39,000 clones, 75% to 90% of which were seen just once. In total, the top ten clones hold 3.9% of the sample.

Regarding this clone: What this receptor recognizes is not known. The sample holds no much larger clone one base away, and base qualities are not on file.

Inclusion was restricted to participants for whom at least one PBMC sample before ART initiation and at least two post-ART samples were available. Every participant with HIV received treatment in the United States of America. Before DNA extraction, cryopreserved samples containing roughly 1-10 million PBMC were thawed and washed. At the time of the earliest PBMC sample, participants with HIV were aged between roughly 20 and 55 years. Per participant, PBMC samples came from 1-4 timepoints prior to ART initiation and 2-8 timepoints following ART initiation, for a median of 7 samples. For every participant, serial HIV viral load, CD4+ T-cell count, ART history and demographic data were obtained. A Qiagen kit on a QIAcube was used to extract genomic DNA from unsorted PBMC, with samples processed in batches of 12. General conclusions and limits of the study: No data were available on ART adherence, viral resistance or therapy changes, limiting inferences about post-ART repertoire changes. Samples dated from the mid-2000s to the late 2010s, and the ART regimens used may be less effective than current ones. Compared with controls, HIV repertoires had narrower CDR3 length ranges, and the network structure pointed to an antigen-experienced repertoire that shifted only slightly toward naive after ART. Because PBMC availability was limited, only the TCR beta chain was sequenced, with no alpha chain pairing. Starting ART was linked to a significant rise in TRB diversity, yet even after long-term ART the diversity remained significantly lower than in transplant donor controls. The repertoire was dominated across all time points by expanded TRB clones identified before ART initiation, although this dominance was seen to fluctuate and to decrease in many PLHIV after ART. Because cell numbers in pre-ART samples were limited, unsorted PBMC were profiled instead of sorted CD4+ and CD8+ T cells.

The sequence links TRBV10-2 to TRBJ2-3, with TRBD2 matching 13 junction bases. The receptor was isolated from a woman in her late teens or twenties with HIV. The sample consisted of unsorted PBMCs, taken just before starting antiretroviral therapy. The DNA is TGCGCCAGCAGCAAGACTAGCGGGAGGTTCGCAGATACGCAGTATTTT. The encoded protein is CASSKTSGRFADTQYF.